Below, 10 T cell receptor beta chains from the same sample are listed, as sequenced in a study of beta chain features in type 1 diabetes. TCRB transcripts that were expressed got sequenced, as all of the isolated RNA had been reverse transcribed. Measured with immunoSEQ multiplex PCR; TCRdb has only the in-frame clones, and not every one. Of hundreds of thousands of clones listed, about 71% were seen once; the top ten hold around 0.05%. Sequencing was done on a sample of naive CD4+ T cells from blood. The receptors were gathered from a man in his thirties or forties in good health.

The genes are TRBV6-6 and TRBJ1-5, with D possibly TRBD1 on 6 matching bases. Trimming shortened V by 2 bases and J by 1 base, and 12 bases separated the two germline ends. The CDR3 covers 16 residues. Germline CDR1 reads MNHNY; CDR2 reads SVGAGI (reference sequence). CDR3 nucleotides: TGTGCCAGCAGTTACCCAAACAGGGAAAGCAATCAGCCCCAGCATTTT. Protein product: CASSYPNRESNQPQHF.

This chain's CDR3 is CASSAGQGAGANVLTF. The DNA for the CDR3 is TGTGCCAGCAGCGCGGGACAGGGGGCTGGGGCCAACGTCCTGACTTTC. This rearrangement joins TRBV9 to TRBJ2-6; 11 bases are shared with TRBD1. After removal of 3 bases from V and 2 bases from J, the junction contained 1 base not matched to a gene. The germline V gene has CDR1 SGDLS and CDR2 YYNGEE. CDR3 size: 16 residues.

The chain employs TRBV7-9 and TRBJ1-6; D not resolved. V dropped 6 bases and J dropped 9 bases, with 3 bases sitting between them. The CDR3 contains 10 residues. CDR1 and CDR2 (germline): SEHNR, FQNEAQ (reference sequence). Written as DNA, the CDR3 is TGTGCCAGCAGTTCTTCACCCCTCCACTTT. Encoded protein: CASSSSPLHF.

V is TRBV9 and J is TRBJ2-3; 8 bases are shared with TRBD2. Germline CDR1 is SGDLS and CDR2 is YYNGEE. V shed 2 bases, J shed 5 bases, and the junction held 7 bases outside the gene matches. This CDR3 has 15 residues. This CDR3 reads CASSVKSGREDTQYF. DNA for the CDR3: TGTGCCAGCAGCGTGAAGAGCGGGAGAGAAGATACGCAGTATTTT. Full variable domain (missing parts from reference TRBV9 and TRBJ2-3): DSGVTQTPKHLITATGQRVTLRCSPRSGDLSVYWYQQSLDQGLQFLIQYYNGEERAKGNILERFSAQQFPDLHSELNLSSLELGDSALYFCASSVKSGREDTQYFGPGTRLTVL.

The CDR3 region has the DNA TGCAGTGCTACTGACAGGGTACTTCGGTACTTC. Translation: CSATDRVLRYF. This chain links TRBV20-1 with TRBJ2-7; 7 nucleotides agree with TRBD1. With 4 bases clipped from V and 12 bases from J, the junction kept 9 bases outside the gene matches. This CDR3 has 11 amino acids. The germline V gene has CDR1 DFQATT and CDR2 SNEGSKA (reference sequence).

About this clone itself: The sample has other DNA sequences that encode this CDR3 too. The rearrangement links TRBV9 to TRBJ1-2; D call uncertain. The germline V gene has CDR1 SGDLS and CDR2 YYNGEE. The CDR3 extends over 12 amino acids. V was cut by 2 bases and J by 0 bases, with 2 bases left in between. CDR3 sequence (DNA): TGTGCCAGCAGCGTCACTAACTATGGCTACACCTTC. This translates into CASSVTNYGYTF.

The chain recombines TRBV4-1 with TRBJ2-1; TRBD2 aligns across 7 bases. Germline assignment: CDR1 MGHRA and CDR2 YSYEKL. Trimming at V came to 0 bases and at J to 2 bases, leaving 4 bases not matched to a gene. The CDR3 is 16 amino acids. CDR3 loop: CASSQEAGIPYNEQFF. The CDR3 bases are TGCGCCAGCAGCCAAGAAGCGGGGATCCCCTACAATGAGCAGTTCTTC.

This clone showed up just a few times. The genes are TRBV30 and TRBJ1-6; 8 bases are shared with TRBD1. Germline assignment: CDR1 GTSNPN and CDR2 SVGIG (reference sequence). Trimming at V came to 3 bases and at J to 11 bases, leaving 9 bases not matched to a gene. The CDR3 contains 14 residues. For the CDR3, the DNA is TGTGCCTGGAGAAGACAGGGGTCATTCACACCCCTCCACTTT. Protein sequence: CAWRRQGSFTPLHF.

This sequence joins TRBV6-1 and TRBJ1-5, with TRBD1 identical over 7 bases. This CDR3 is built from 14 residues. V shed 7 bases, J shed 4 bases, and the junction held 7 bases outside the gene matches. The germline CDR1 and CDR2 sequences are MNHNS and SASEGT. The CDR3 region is CASIPTGRNQPQHF. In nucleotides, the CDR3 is TGTGCCAGCATTCCGACAGGGAGGAATCAGCCCCAGCATTTT.

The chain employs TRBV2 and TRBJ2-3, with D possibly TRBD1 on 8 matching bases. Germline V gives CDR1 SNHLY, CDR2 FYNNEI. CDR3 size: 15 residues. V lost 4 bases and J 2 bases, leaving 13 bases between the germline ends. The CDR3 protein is CASSGQGRDTDTQYF. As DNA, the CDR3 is TGTGCCAGCAGTGGACAGGGGAGGGACACAGATACGCAGTATTTT.